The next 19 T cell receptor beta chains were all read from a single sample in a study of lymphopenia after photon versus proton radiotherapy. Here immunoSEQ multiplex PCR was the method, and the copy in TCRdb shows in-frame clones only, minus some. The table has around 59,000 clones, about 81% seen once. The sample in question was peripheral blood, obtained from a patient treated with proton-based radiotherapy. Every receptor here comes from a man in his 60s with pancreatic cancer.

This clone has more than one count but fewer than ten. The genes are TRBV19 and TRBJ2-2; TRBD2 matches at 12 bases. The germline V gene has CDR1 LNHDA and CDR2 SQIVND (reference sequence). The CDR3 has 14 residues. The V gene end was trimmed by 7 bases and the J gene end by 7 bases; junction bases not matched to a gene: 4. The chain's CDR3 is CASTRTSGIGELFF. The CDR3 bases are TGTGCCAGTACGAGGACTAGCGGGATCGGGGAGCTGTTTTTT.

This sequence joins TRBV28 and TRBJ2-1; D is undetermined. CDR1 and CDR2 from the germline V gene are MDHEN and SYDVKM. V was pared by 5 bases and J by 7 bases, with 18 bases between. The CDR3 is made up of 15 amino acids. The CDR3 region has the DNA TGTGCCAGCAGTCCAAATCGGGTGGCGAATAATGAGCAGTTCTTC. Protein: CASSPNRVANNEQFF.

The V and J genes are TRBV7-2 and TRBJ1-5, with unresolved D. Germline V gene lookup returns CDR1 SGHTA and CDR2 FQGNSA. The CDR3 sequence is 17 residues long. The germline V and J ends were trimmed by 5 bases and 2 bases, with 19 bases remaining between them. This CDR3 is CASSITGFPTGNQPQHF. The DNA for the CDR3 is TGTGCCAGCAGCATAACGGGATTCCCGACGGGCAATCAGCCCCAGCATTTT.

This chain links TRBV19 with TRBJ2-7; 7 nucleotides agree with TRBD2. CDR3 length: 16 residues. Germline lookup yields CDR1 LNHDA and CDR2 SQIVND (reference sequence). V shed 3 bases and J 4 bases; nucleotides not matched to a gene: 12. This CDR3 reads CASSMMGGGSPYEQYF. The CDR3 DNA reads TGTGCCAGTAGTATGATGGGTGGCGGGAGTCCGTACGAGCAGTACTTC.

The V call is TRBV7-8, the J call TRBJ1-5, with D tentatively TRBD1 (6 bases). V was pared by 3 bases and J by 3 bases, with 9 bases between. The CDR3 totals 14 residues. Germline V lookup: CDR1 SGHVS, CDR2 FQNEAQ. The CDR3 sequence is CASSLGHLNQPQHF. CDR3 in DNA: TGTGCCAGCAGCTTGGGACACCTCAATCAGCCCCAGCATTTT. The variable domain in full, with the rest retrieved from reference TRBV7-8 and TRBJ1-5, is GAGVSQSPRYKVAKRGQDVALRCDPISGHVSLFWYQQALGQGPEFLTYFQNEAQLDKSGLPSDRFFAERPEGSVSTLKIQRTQQEDSAVYLCASSLGHLNQPQHFGDGTRLSIL.

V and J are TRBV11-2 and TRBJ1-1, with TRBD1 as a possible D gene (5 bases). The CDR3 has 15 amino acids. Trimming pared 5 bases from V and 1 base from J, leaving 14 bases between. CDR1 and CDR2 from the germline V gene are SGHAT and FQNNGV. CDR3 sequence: CASSAIFTGNTEAFF. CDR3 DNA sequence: TGTGCCAGCAGCGCAATTTTCACAGGGAACACTGAAGCTTTCTTT.

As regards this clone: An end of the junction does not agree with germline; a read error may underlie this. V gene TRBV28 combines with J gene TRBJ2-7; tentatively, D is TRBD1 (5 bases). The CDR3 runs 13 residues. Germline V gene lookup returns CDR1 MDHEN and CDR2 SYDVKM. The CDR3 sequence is CASSSGALYEQYF. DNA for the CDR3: TGTGCTAGCAGTTCTGGGGCCTTATACGAGCAGTACTTC.

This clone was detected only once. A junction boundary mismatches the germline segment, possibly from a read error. The CDR3 reads CASSLWDGDSKVF. CDR3 in DNA: TGTGCCAGCAGCTTATGGGACGGGGACTCGAAGGTCTTC. The chain has TRBV7-3 and TRBJ2-1; D possibly corresponds to TRBD2 (6 bases). The germline V gene encodes CDR1 SGHTA and CDR2 FQGTGA. The CDR3 spans 13 residues.

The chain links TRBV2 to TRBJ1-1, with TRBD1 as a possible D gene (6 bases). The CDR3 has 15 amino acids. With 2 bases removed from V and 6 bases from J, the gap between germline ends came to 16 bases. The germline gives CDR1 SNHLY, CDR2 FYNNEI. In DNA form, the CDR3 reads TGTGCCAGCAGTGAATGGACAGTCAGAACGGCTGAAGCTTTCTTT. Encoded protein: CASSEWTVRTAEAFF.

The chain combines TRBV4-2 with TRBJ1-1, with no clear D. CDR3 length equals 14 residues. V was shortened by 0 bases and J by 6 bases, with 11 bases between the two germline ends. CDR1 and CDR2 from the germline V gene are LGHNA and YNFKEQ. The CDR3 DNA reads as TGTGCCAGCAGCCAAGACTGGAGTTCCGCTGAAGCTTTCTTT. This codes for CASSQDWSSAEAFF.

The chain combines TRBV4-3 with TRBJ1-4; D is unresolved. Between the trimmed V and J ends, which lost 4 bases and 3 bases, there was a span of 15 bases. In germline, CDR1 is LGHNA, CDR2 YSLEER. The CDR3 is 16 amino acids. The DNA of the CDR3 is TGCGCCAGCAGCCTTGCGCCTCCCGGCGCTAATGAAAAACTGTTTTTT. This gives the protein CASSLAPPGANEKLFF.

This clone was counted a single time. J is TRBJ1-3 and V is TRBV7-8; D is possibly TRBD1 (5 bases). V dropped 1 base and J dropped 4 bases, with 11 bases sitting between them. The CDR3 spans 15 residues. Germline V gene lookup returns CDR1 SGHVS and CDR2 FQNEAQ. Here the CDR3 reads CASSLGGARGNTIYF. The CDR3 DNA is TGTGCCAGCAGCTTAGGGGGCGCGCGAGGAAACACCATATATTTT.

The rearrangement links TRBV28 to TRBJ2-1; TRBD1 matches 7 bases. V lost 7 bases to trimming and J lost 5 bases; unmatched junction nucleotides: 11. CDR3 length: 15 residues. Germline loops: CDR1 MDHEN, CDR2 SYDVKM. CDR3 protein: CASTVGQVDNNEQFF. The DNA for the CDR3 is TGTGCCAGCACCGTAGGACAGGTTGATAACAATGAGCAGTTCTTC.

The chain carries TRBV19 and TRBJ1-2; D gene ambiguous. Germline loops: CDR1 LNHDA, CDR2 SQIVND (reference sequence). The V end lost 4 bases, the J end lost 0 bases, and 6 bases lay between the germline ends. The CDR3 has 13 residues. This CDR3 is CASSTTANYGYTF. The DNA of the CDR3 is TGTGCCAGTAGTACCACAGCTAACTATGGCTACACCTTC.

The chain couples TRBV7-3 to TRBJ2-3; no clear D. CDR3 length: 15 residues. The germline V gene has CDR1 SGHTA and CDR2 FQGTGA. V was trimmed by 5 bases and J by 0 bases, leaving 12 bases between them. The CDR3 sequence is CASSPQALSTDTQYF. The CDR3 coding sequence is TGTGCCAGCAGCCCCCAAGCACTGAGCACAGATACGCAGTATTTT.

The CDR3 coding sequence is TGTGCCTGGAATGATAAGGGAATTAATGAAAAACTGTTTTTT. It yields the protein CAWNDKGINEKLFF. The J gene is TRBJ1-4, the V gene TRBV30; D ambiguous. CDR1 and CDR2 (germline): GTSNPN, SVGIG (reference sequence). Trimming pared 4 bases from V and 4 bases from J, leaving 13 bases between. The CDR3 is 14 amino acids.

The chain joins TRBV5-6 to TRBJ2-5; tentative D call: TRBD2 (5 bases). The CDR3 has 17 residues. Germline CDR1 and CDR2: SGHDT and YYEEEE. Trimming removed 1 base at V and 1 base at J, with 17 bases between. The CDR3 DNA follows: TGTGCCAGCAGCTTGTGGCGGGCGCCCTCCTTCCAAGAGACCCAGTACTTC. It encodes CASSLWRAPSFQETQYF. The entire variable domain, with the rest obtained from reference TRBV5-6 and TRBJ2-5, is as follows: DAGVTQSPTHLIKTRGQQVTLRCSPKSGHDTVSWYQQALGQGPQFIFQYYEEEERQRGNFPDRFSGHQFPNYSSELNVNALLLGDSALYLCASSLWRAPSFQETQYFGPGTRLLVL.

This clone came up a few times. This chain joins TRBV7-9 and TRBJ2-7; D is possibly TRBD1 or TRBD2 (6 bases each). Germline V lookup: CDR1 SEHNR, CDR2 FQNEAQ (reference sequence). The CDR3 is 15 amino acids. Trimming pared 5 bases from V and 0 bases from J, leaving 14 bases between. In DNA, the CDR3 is TGTGCCAGCAGCGCCACGGGGGCGGGCTCCTACGAGCAGTACTTC. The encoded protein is CASSATGAGSYEQYF.

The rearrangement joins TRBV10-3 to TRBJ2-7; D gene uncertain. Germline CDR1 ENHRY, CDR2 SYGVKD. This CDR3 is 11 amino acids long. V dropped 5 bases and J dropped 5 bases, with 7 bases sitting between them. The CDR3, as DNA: TGTGCCATCAGTAAAACTAACGAGCAGTACTTC. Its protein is CAISKTNEQYF.